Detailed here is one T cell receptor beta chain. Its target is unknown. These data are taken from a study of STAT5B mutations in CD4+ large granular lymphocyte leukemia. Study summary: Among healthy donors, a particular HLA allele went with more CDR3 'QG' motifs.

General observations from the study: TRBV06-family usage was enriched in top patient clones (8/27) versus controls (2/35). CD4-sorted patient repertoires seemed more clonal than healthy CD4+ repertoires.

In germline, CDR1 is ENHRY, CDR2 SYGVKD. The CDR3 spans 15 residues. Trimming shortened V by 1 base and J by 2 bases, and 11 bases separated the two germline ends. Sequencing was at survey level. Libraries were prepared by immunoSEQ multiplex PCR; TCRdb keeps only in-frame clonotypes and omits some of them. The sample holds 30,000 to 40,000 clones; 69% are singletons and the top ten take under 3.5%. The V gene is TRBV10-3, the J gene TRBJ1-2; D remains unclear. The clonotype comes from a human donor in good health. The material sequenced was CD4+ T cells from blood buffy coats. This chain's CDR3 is CAISEYLGGNYGYTF. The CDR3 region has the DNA TGTGCCATCAGTGAGTATCTAGGAGGGAACTATGGCTACACCTTC.